This paragraph covers one T cell receptor (beta chain) sequence. What it binds is not known. The authors produced TCR alpha and TCR beta cDNA libraries with sample barcodes and UMIs by 5'RACE using constant-segment primers. TCRdb re-called the 5' RACE reads through MiXCR, storing one row per CDR3 protein. The sample lists about 400,000 distinct CDR3 sequences, approximately 25% seen once, with about 8.7% in the top ten. Germline V gene lookup returns CDR1 MGHRA and CDR2 YSYEKL. V was cut by 4 bases and J by 8 bases, with 8 bases left in between. The CDR3 loop spans 12 amino acids. The data originate from a study of T-cell memory formation after mild COVID-19. Across the study: The two donors had largely donor-specific TCR clusters. Points from the study as a whole: Prior to infection, memory already included some responding clones, suggesting cross-reactive memory joined. Clones shrinking from day 15 to 85 showed even CD4/CD8 mixes; later expanders tilted CD4+.

The sequenced sample was PBMCs or a T cell subset sorted from them (not recorded which). This receptor was obtained from an adult woman who had mild COVID-19 (a few samples of this study predate the infection). Cell type and time point are not known. The rearrangement links TRBV4-1 to TRBJ1-4; possibly TRBD1 for D (6 bases). CDR3: CASSPDREKLFF. In nucleotides, the CDR3 is TGCGCCAGCAGCCCGGACAGAGAAAAACTGTTTTTT.